The clone carrying this T cell receptor beta chain was picked up a small number of times. Its antigen is as yet unknown. This CDR3 is built from 14 residues. V was trimmed by 4 bases and J by 6 bases, leaving 14 bases between them. CDR1 ENHRY and CDR2 SYGVKD come from the germline V gene. Primers for the PCR totalled 60 Vbeta and 13 Jbeta. Repertoires were generated with immunoSEQ multiplex PCR, while TCRdb's copy carries only in-frame clones and drops some. The table has about 83,000 clones, over 70% seen once. This entry belongs to a study of cytomegalovirus exposure and HLA in healthy donors. Study-wide results and limits: Previously analyzed data showed that most TCR beta V segments were productive at a frequency of about 87% or about 30%. Accounts indicate the classifier identified cytomegalovirus status with strong specificity and sensitivity. With later analysis, a missense DCLRE1C variant became linked to TCR beta V- and J-gene trimming.

The rearrangement uses TRBV10-3 and TRBJ2-3, with D unresolved. The sequence was obtained from a man aged 55-75 years in good health and CMV-seronegative. The sequencing input was PBMCs. The CDR3 sequence is CAISVTNGFDTQYF. CDR3 bases: TGTGCCATCAGTGTTACTAATGGATTCGATACGCAGTATTTT.